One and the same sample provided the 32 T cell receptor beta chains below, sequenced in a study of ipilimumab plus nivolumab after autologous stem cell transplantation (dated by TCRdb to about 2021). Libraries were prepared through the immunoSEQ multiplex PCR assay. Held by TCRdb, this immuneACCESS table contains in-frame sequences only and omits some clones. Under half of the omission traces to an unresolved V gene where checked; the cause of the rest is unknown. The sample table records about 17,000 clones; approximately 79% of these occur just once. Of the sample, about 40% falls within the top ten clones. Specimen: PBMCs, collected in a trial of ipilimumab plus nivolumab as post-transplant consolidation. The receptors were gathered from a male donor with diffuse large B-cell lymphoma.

The CDR3, as DNA: TGCGCCAGCAGCTGGAGCGGAGGGACCGCCTACGAGCAGTACTTC. Its protein product is CASSWSGGTAYEQYF. V usage is TRBV5-1 and J usage is TRBJ2-7; possibly TRBD2 for D (6 bases). The CDR3 covers 15 residues. The germline V and J ends were trimmed by 3 bases and 2 bases, with 15 bases remaining between them. Germline V gene lookup returns CDR1 SGHRS and CDR2 YFSETQ.

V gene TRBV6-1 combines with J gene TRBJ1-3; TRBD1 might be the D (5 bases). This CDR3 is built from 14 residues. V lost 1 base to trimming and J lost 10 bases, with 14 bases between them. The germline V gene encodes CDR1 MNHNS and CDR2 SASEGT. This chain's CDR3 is CASSEGQGTPTIYF. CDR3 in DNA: TGTGCCAGCAGTGAAGGGCAGGGAACCCCGACCATATATTTT.

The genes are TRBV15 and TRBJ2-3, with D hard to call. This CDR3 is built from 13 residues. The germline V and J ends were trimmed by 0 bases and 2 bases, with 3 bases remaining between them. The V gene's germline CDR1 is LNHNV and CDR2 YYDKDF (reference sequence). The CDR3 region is CATSRDYTDTQYF. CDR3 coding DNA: TGTGCCACCAGCAGAGACTACACAGATACGCAGTATTTT.

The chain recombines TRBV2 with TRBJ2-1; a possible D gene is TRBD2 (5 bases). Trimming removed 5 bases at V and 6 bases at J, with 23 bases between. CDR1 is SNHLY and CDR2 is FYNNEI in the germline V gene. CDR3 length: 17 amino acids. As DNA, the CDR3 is TGTGCCAGCAGTCCCCTAGGAGGACTCCGCTTAATCAATGAGCAGTTCTTC. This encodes CASSPLGGLRLINEQFF.

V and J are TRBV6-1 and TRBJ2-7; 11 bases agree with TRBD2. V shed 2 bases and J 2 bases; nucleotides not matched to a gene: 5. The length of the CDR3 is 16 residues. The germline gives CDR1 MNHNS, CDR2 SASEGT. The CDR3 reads CASSERFSGRAYEQYF. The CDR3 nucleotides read TGTGCCAGCAGTGAAAGGTTTAGCGGGAGGGCCTACGAGCAGTACTTC.

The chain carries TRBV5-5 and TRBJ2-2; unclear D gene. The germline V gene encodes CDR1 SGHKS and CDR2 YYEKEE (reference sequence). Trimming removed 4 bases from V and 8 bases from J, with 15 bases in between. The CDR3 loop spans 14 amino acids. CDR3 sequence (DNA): TGTGCCAGCAGCCCTGATTCAATTGGGGGGGAGCTGTTTTTT. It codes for CASSPDSIGGELFF. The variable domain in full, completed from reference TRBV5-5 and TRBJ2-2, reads DAGVTQSPTHLIKTRGQQVTLRCSPISGHKSVSWYQQVLGQGPQFIFQYYEKEERGRGNFPDRFSARQFPNYSSELNVNALLLGDSALYLCASSPDSIGGELFFGEGSRLTVL.

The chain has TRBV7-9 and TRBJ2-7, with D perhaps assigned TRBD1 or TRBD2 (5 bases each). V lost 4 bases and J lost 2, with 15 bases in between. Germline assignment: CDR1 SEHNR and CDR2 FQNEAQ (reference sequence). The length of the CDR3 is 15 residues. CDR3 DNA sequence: TGTGCCAGCAGCTCCCGTGGGGGAGCCACCTACGAGCAGTACTTC. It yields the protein CASSSRGGATYEQYF.

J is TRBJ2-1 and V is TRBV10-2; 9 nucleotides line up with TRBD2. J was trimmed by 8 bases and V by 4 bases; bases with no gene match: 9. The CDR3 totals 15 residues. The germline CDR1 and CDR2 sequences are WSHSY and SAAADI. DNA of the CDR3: TGCGCCAGCAGTGCCGAACCGGGACTAGCCCATGAGCAGTTCTTC. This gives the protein CASSAEPGLAHEQFF.

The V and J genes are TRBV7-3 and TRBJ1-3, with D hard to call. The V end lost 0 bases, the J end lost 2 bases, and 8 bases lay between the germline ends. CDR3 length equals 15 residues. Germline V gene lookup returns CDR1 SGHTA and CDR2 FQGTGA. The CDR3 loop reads CASSLTGGTGNTIYF. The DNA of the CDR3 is TGTGCCAGCAGCTTAACGGGAGGGACTGGAAACACCATATATTTT.

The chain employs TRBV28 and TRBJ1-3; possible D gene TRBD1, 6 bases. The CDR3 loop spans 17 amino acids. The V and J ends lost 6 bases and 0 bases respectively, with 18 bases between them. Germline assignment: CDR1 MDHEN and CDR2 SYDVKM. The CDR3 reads CASRSPSTGYSGNTIYF. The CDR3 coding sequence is TGTGCCAGCAGAAGCCCATCTACAGGGTACTCTGGAAACACCATATATTTT. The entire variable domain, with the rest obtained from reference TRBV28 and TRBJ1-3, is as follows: DVKVTQSSRYLVKRTGEKVFLECVQDMDHENMFWYRQDPGLGLRLIYFSYDVKMKEKGDIPEGYSVSREKKERFSLILESASTNQTSMYLCASRSPSTGYSGNTIYFGEGSWLTVV.

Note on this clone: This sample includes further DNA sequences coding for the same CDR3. As DNA, the CDR3 is TGCAGCGTTGAGAGGGAATACTATGGCTACACCTTC. It codes for CSVEREYYGYTF. The chain is built from TRBV29-1 and TRBJ1-2, with D hard to call. Between the trimmed V and J ends, which lost 3 bases and 3 bases, there was a span of 8 bases. Germline values: CDR1 SQVTM, CDR2 ANQGSEA. The CDR3 runs to 12 residues.

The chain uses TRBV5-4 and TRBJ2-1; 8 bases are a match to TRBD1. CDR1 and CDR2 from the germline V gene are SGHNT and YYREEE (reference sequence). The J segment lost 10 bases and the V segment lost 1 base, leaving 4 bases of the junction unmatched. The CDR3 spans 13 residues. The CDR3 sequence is CASSLQGAGEQFF. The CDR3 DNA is TGTGCCAGCAGCTTGCAGGGGGCTGGGGAGCAGTTCTTC.

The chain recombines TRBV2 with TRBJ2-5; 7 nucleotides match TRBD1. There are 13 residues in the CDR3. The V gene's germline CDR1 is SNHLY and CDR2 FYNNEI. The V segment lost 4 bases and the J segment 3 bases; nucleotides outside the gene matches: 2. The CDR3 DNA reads TGTGCCAGCAGTGGGGGACAGAAAGAGACCCAGTACTTC. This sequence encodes CASSGGQKETQYF.

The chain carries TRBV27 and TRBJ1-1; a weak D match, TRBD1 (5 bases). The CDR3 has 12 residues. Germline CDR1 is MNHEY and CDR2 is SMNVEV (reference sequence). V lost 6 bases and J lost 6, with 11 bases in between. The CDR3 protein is CASSSLGAEAFF. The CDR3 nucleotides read TGTGCCAGCAGCTCCCTGGGGGCTGAAGCTTTCTTT.

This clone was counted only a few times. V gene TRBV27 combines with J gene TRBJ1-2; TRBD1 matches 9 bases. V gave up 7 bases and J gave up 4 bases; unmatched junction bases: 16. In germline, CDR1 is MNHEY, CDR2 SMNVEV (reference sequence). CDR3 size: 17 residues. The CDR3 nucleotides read TGTGCCAGCATTGCCCCGGGACAGGGAACTATTAGCTATGGCTACACCTTC. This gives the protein CASIAPGQGTISYGYTF.

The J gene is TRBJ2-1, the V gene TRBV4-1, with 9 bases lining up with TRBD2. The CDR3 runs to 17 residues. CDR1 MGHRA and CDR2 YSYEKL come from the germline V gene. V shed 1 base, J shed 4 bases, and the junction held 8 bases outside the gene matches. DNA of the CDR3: TGCGCCAGCAGCCAAGGAGAAGCGGGAGGACTATACAATGAGCAGTTCTTC. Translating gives CASSQGEAGGLYNEQFF.

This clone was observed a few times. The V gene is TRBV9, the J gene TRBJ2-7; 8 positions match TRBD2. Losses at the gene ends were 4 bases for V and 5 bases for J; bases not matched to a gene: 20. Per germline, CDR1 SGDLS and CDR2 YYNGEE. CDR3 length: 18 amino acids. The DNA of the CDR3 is TGTGCCAGCAGCCCTTGGGCCCAGCGGGGGCCCTCTCCTCACGAGCAGTACTTC. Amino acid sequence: CASSPWAQRGPSPHEQYF.

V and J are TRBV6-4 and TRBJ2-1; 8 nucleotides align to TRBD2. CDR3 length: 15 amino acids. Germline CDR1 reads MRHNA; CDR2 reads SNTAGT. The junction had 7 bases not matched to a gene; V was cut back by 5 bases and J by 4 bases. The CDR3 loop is CASSPLAGVYNEQFF. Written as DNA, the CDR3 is TGTGCCAGCAGTCCGCTAGCGGGTGTTTACAATGAGCAGTTCTTC.

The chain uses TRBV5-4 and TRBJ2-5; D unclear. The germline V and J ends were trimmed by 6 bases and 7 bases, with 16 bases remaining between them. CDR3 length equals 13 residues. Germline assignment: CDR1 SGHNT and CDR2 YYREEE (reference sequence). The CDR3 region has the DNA TGTGCCAGCACTCCAGGACCTATCGGGACCCAGTACTTC. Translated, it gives CASTPGPIGTQYF.

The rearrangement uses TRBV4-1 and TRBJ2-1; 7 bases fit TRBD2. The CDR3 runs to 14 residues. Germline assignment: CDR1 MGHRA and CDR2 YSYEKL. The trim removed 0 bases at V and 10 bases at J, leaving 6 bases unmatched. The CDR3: CASSQDREVWEQFF. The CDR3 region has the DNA TGCGCCAGCAGCCAAGATCGGGAGGTCTGGGAGCAGTTCTTC.

Written as DNA, the CDR3 is TGTGCCATCAGTCCGACCTCACAGGGCCTCTCTGGAAACACCATATATTTT. Protein: CAISPTSQGLSGNTIYF. The V call is TRBV10-3, the J call TRBJ1-3; a weak D match, TRBD1 (6 bases). Trimming removed 5 bases from V and 0 bases from J, with 17 bases in between. The germline CDR1 and CDR2 sequences are ENHRY and SYGVKD. The CDR3 has 17 residues.

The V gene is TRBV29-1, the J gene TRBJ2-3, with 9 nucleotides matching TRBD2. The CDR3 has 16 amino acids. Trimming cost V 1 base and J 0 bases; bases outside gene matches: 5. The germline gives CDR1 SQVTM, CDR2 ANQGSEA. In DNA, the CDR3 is TGCAGCGTTGAAGGTCTAGCGGGACGGAGCACAGATACGCAGTATTTT. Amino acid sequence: CSVEGLAGRSTDTQYF.

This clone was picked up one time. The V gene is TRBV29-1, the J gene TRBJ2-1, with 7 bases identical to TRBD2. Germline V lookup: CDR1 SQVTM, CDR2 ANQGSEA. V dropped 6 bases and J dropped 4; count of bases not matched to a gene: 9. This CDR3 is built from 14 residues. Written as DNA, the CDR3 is TGCAGCGTAGCTCCCGGGGGGAGATACAATGAGCAGTTCTTC. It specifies CSVAPGGRYNEQFF.

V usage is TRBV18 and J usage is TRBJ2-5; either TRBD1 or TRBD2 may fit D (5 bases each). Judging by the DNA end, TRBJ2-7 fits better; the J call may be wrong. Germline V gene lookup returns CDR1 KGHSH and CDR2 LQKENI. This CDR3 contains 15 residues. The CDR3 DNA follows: TGTGCCAGCTCACCAGGGGGTGGGGTCCCCTACGAGCAGTACTTC. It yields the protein CASSPGGGVPYEQYF.

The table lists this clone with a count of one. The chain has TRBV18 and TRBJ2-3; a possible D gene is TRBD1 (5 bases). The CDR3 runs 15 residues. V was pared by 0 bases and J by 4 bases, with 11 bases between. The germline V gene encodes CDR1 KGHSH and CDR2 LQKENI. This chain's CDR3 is CASSPPSRDPDTQYF. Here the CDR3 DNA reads TGTGCCAGCTCACCACCGTCCAGGGATCCAGATACGCAGTATTTT.

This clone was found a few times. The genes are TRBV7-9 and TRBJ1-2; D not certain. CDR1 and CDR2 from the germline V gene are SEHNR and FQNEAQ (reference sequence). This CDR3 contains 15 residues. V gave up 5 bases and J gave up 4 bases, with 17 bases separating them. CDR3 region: CASSPRGDWGYGYTF. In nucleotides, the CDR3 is TGTGCCAGCAGCCCACGTGGCGATTGGGGCTATGGCTACACCTTC.

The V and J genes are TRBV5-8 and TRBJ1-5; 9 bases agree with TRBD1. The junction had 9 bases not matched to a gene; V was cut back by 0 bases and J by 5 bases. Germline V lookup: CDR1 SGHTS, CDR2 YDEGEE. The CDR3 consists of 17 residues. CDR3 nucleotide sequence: TGTGCCAGCAGCTTGGTCGAGGGGACAGGGCATTATCAGCCCCAGCATTTT. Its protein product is CASSLVEGTGHYQPQHF.

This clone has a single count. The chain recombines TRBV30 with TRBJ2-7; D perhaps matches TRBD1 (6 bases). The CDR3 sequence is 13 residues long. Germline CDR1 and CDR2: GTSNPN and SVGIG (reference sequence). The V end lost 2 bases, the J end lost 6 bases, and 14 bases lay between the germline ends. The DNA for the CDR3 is TGTGCCTGGAGTCTCATACCAGGGGCCGAGCAGTACTTC. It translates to CAWSLIPGAEQYF.

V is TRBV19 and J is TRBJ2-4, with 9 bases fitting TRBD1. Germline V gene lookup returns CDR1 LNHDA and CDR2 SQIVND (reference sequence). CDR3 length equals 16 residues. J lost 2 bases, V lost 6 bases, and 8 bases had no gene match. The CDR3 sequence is CASSPGQGVTKNIQYF. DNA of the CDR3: TGTGCCAGTAGCCCGGGACAGGGAGTTACCAAAAACATTCAGTACTTC.

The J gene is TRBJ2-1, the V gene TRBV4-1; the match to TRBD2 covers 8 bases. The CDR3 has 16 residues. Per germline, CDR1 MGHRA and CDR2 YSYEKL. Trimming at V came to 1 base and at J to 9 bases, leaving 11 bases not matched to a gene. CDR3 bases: TGCGCCAGCAGCCAAGTTGACGGGGGGGCATCCGGTGAGCAGTTCTTC. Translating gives CASSQVDGGASGEQFF.

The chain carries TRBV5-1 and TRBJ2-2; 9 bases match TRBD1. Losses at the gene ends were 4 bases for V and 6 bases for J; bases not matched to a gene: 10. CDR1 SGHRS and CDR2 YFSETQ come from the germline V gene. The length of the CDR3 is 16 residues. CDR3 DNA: TGCGCCAGCAGCCCGGACAGGGGAACCTACTCCGGGGAGCTGTTTTTT. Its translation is CASSPDRGTYSGELFF.

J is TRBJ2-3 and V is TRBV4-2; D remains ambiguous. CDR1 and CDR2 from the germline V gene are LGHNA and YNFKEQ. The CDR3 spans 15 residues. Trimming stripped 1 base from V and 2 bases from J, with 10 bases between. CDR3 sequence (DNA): TGTGCCAGCAGCCAAGCGAGTACCACCACAGATACGCAGTATTTT. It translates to CASSQASTTTDTQYF.